A single sample gave rise to the 23 T cell receptor beta chains below, sequenced in a study of blood T cell repertoires in COVID-19 (dated by TCRdb to about 2020). The library was obtained by the immunoSEQ multiplex PCR assay. As stored in TCRdb, this immuneACCESS dataset retains in-frame rearrangements with V and J assigned. A fraction of the clones does not appear; measured against another copy, unresolved V genes explain less than half of the discrepancy, and the remainder lacks a known reason. Present in this sample are approximately 240,000 clones, 80% to 95% of which were seen just once. The leading ten clones occupy over 1.5% of the sample. Sequenced: PBMCs or T cells enriched from blood (not recorded which). The receptors stem from a woman between 18 and 30 years old who had recovered from COVID-19.

The V and J genes are TRBV4-2 and TRBJ2-1, with 9 bases identical to TRBD2. Germline lookup yields CDR1 LGHNA and CDR2 YNFKEQ. The CDR3 extends over 16 amino acids. Unmatched junction bases numbered 4, after V lost 4 bases and J lost 0 bases. The CDR3 reads CASSPGGLASYNEQFF. DNA of the CDR3: TGTGCCAGCAGCCCGGGGGGACTAGCCTCCTACAATGAGCAGTTCTTC.

The J gene is TRBJ1-2, the V gene TRBV6-5; tentative D call: TRBD1 (5 bases). Trimming removed 7 bases at V and 2 bases at J, with 17 bases between. From germline, CDR1 is MNHEY and CDR2 SVGAGI. This CDR3 comprises 15 residues. Here the CDR3 DNA reads TGTGCCAGCATCAGACTCGGGACTCAAAACTATGGCTACACCTTC. This codes for CASIRLGTQNYGYTF.

This rearrangement joins TRBV7-9 to TRBJ1-2, with D unresolved. This CDR3 spans 16 amino acids. Germline-derived CDR1 and CDR2 are SEHNR and FQNEAQ (reference sequence). Trimming stripped 1 base from V and 8 bases from J, with 20 bases between. The CDR3 DNA is TGTGCCAGCAGCTTAGAGGTCGCGGGAGGCACGCGGGGCTACACCTTC. It specifies CASSLEVAGGTRGYTF. The full variable domain, its missing parts supplied by reference TRBV7-9 and TRBJ1-2, is DTGVSQNPRHKITKRGQNVTFRCDPISEHNRLYWYRQTLGQGPEFLTYFQNEAQLEKSRLLSDRFSAERPKGSFSTLEIQRTEQGDSAMYLCASSLEVAGGTRGYTFGSGTRLTVV.

V and J are TRBV5-1 and TRBJ1-3; 7 nucleotides agree with TRBD1. This CDR3 spans 15 amino acids. After removal of 2 bases from V and 0 bases from J, the junction contained 2 bases not matched to a gene. Germline CDR1 and CDR2: SGHRS and YFSETQ. The CDR3 reads CASSLGDSSGNTIYF. DNA of the CDR3: TGCGCCAGCAGCTTAGGGGACAGCTCTGGAAACACCATATATTTT.

The rearrangement joins TRBV5-4 to TRBJ2-3; 12 bases agree with TRBD2. The CDR3 consists of 16 residues. The germline CDR1 and CDR2 sequences are SGHNT and YYREEE (reference sequence). After removal of 4 bases from V and 2 bases from J, the junction contained 5 bases not matched to a gene. The CDR3 DNA follows: TGTGCCAGCAGCCCCCTAGCGGGAGGGGTCACAGATACGCAGTATTTT. It yields the protein CASSPLAGGVTDTQYF.

The chain couples TRBV14 to TRBJ1-1; 10 nucleotides match TRBD1. CDR3 length: 14 residues. Germline CDR1 is SGHDN and CDR2 is FVKESK. Trimming cost V 6 bases and J 4 bases; bases outside gene matches: 5. The CDR3, as DNA: TGTGCCAGCAGTCGGACAGGGGGAGCCACTGAAGCTTTCTTT. It is translated as CASSRTGGATEAFF. Filled out from reference TRBV14 and TRBJ1-1, the complete variable domain reads EAGVTQFPSHSVIEKGQTVTLRCDPISGHDNLYWYRRVMGKEIKFLLHFVKESKQDESGMPNNRFLAERTGGTYSTLKVQPAELEDSGVYFCASSRTGGATEAFFGQGTRLTVV.

The V call is TRBV18, the J call TRBJ1-1; possible D gene TRBD1, 5 bases. The V end was cut by 1 base, the J end by 4 bases, with 10 bases between. CDR3 length: 14 amino acids. In germline, CDR1 is KGHSH, CDR2 LQKENI. CDR3 sequence (DNA): TGTGCCAGCTCACCACGGTCCAGGGTCACTGAAGCTTTCTTT. Protein: CASSPRSRVTEAFF.

This clone occurred once. The chain employs TRBV11-2 and TRBJ1-1; D gene unclear. V was trimmed by 8 bases and J by 6 bases, leaving 10 bases between them. Germline V gene sequence: CDR1 SGHAT, CDR2 FQNNGV. The CDR3 contains 11 residues. CDR3 amino acids: CASASRAEAFF. Written as DNA, the CDR3 is TGTGCCAGCGCTTCTAGAGCTGAAGCTTTCTTT.

The chain is built from TRBV6-5 and TRBJ2-7; perhaps TRBD1 as D (6 bases). V lost 10 bases and J 0 bases, leaving 16 bases between the germline ends. The germline gives CDR1 MNHEY, CDR2 SVGAGI. The CDR3 is 14 residues long. CDR3 loop: CATKTGTSSYEQYF. The CDR3 nucleotides are TGTGCCACCAAGACCGGGACAAGCTCCTACGAGCAGTACTTC.

V usage is TRBV24-1 and J usage is TRBJ2-1; D is possibly TRBD2 (6 bases). V was cut by 4 bases and J by 2 bases, with 14 bases left in between. This CDR3 region has 16 residues. Per germline, CDR1 KGHDR and CDR2 SFDVKD. CDR3 region: CATSDVSSGPYNEQFF. CDR3 bases: TGTGCCACCAGTGACGTTAGTAGCGGACCCTACAATGAGCAGTTCTTC.

This sequence joins TRBV19 and TRBJ2-6; D ambiguous. Germline V lookup: CDR1 LNHDA, CDR2 SQIVND (reference sequence). Trimming took 3 bases from V and 0 from J, leaving 12 bases between them. The CDR3 loop spans 17 amino acids. The CDR3 here is CASSIITRPSGANVLTF. The CDR3 DNA is TGTGCCAGTAGTATCATTACACGCCCCTCTGGGGCCAACGTCCTGACTTTC.

CDR3 sequence reads: CATSDRGRSGYTF. As DNA, the CDR3 is TGTGCCACCAGTGACAGGGGGCGGAGTGGCTACACCTTC. The chain links TRBV24-1 to TRBJ1-2; the match to TRBD1 covers 8 bases. The CDR3 spans 13 residues. Germline V gene sequence: CDR1 KGHDR, CDR2 SFDVKD. Trimming cost V 4 bases and J 7 bases; bases outside gene matches: 4.

The chain carries TRBV18 and TRBJ1-2, with a weak D call TRBD1 (6 bases). V was shortened by 5 bases and J by 8 bases, with 9 bases between the two germline ends. Germline loops: CDR1 KGHSH, CDR2 LQKENI. The CDR3 spans 11 residues. The CDR3 nucleotides read TGTGCCAGCTCAGCCGGACAGGGCTACACCTTC. It specifies CASSAGQGYTF.

The gene calls are TRBV10-3 and TRBJ2-7, with a possible D match to TRBD1 (6 bases). CDR1 ENHRY and CDR2 SYGVKD come from the germline V gene. This CDR3 spans 15 amino acids. V lost 6 bases and J lost 2, with 17 bases in between. CDR3 sequence: CAISIQGVGAYEQYF. DNA of the CDR3: TGTGCCATCAGCATACAGGGAGTTGGGGCCTACGAGCAGTACTTC.

This clone has a single count. The chain links TRBV21-1 to TRBJ1-3. TRBV21-1 is assigned pseudogene status. The CDR3 covers 12 residues. The CDR3 nucleotides are TGTGCCAGCAGCAAATTTAGCGACACCATATATTTT. Residues: CASSKFSDTIYF.

In nucleotides, the CDR3 is TGTGCCAGCAGCCGACAGGGTAGAGTGGAAGCTTTCTTT. This translates into CASSRQGRVEAFF. The chain employs TRBV3-1 (or the pseudogene TRBV3-2) and TRBJ1-1, with 7 nucleotides matching TRBD1. From germline, CDR1 is LGHDT and CDR2 YNNKEL (reference sequence). Germline trimming cut 4 bases from V and 8 bases from J; bases unmatched to any gene: 7. This CDR3 spans 13 amino acids.

The gene calls are TRBV27 and TRBJ1-1, with 9 bases matching TRBD1. Germline loops: CDR1 MNHEY, CDR2 SMNVEV (reference sequence). The CDR3 sequence is 16 residues long. V shed 4 bases and J 1 base; nucleotides not matched to a gene: 7. The CDR3 sequence is CASSSRTGVGNTEAFF. The CDR3 coding sequence is TGTGCCAGCAGTTCGCGGACAGGGGTCGGGAACACTGAAGCTTTCTTT.

This clone showed up just once. The chain's CDR3 is CASSATGSGYTF. The CDR3 DNA follows: TGTGCCAGCAGCGCGACAGGGTCTGGCTACACCTTC. This chain uses TRBV9 with TRBJ1-2, with TRBD1 identical over 7 bases. The CDR3 is 12 amino acids. CDR1 and CDR2 from the germline V gene are SGDLS and YYNGEE. The V segment lost 3 bases and the J segment 7 bases; nucleotides outside the gene matches: 3.

The CDR3 loop is CASSLEPGRGEQYF. The DNA for the CDR3 is TGCGCCAGCAGCTTGGAGCCCGGGCGGGGCGAGCAGTACTTC. V is TRBV5-1 and J is TRBJ2-7; tentative D call: TRBD2 (6 bases). This CDR3 has 14 amino acids. Germline V gives CDR1 SGHRS, CDR2 YFSETQ. Trimming removed 0 bases from V and 6 bases from J, with 13 bases in between.

The chain links TRBV28 to TRBJ1-6, with a tentative D call TRBD1 (6 bases). Germline values: CDR1 MDHEN, CDR2 SYDVKM. Trimming removed 5 bases at V and 9 bases at J, with 17 bases between. The CDR3 runs to 15 residues. CDR3 nucleotides: TGTGCCAGCAGTCCCCGTTTGGGGGCCATTTCACCCCTCCACTTT. Translating it yields CASSPRLGAISPLHF.

The chain employs TRBV29-1 and TRBJ2-2; 16 bases map to TRBD2. V was clipped by 8 bases and J by 4 bases; unmatched bases: 7. Germline lookup yields CDR1 SQVTM and CDR2 ANQGSEA. The CDR3 sequence is 16 residues long. CDR3 nucleotide sequence: TGCAGCACTACCGGGACTAGCGGGGGGGCCACCGGGGAGCTGTTTTTT. Translation: CSTTGTSGGATGELFF.

This clone was seen a few times. The V call is TRBV7-9, the J call TRBJ1-4; D unclear. Between the trimmed V and J ends, which lost 0 bases and 8 bases, there was a span of 10 bases. Germline CDR1 reads SEHNR; CDR2 reads FQNEAQ (reference sequence). The CDR3 loop spans 14 amino acids. CDR3 protein: CASSLAWGVEKLFF. The CDR3 region has the DNA TGTGCCAGCAGCTTAGCTTGGGGAGTAGAAAAACTGTTTTTT.

This clone appeared a single time. Within the sample, other DNA sequences also encode this same CDR3. The chain couples TRBV5-1 to TRBJ1-5; 9 bases align to TRBD1. Germline-derived CDR1 and CDR2 are SGHRS and YFSETQ. The CDR3 runs to 14 residues. V was clipped by 4 bases and J by 5 bases; unmatched bases: 4. The DNA for the CDR3 is TGCGCCAGCAGCCCCGGACAGGGGTATCAGCCCCAGCATTTT. Protein: CASSPGQGYQPQHF.